Listed here is a single T cell receptor (beta chain). Its antigen is not known. Here immunoSEQ multiplex PCR was the method, and the copy in TCRdb shows in-frame clones only, minus some. The sample holds some 120,000 clones, around 90% seen once. The data derive from a study of T cell responses to AZD1222 COVID-19 vaccine. Study observations and caveats: None of the repertoires were sampled until the peak T cell response had passed. A reported finding is that nearly half of spike-specific TCRs target unmutated variant regions. A rise in Spike-specific TCR breadth and depth followed two AZD1222 doses.

The V gene's germline CDR1 is MNHEY and CDR2 SVGAGI. CDR3 length: 12 residues. Trimming took off 2 bases at V and 3 bases at J, with 5 bases between the two ends. This clonotype was sampled from an adult in good health. This chain connects TRBV6-5 to TRBJ2-7; D is unresolved. The source material was peripheral blood, sampled on day 0 of AZD1222 vaccination. The CDR3 loop is CASSYRLYEQYF. The CDR3 DNA reads as TGTGCCAGCAGTTACCGTCTCTACGAGCAGTACTTC.